This T cell receptor (beta chain) appears in the sequencing data of a study of beta chain features in type 1 diabetes. Study-level background: Patients and healthy donors were similar in age, gender and cell yields.

The investigators reverse transcribed all of the isolated RNA, so they sequenced expressed TCRB transcripts. The method was immunoSEQ multiplex PCR; TCRdb's version includes in-frame clones alone and lacks a portion of them. The table includes fewer than 900,000 clones, about a sixth detected once. Every single donor gave one heparinised blood draw, and these averaged roughly 100 mL. CDR3 length: 15 amino acids. Trimming took 2 bases from V and 0 from J, leaving 8 bases between them. Germline V gene sequence: CDR1 MNHEY, CDR2 SVGAGI. The sequencing sample was made of naive CD4+ T cells from blood. V and J are TRBV6-5 and TRBJ2-4; a possible D gene is TRBD2 (6 bases). This sequence originates from a woman aged 18-29 years in good health. This CDR3 reads CASSYGLLAKNIQYF. The DNA for the CDR3 is TGTGCCAGCAGTTACGGACTACTAGCCAAAAACATTCAGTACTTC.